Listed below are T cell receptor beta chains from one sample, sequenced in a study of blood T cell repertoires in COVID-19. Here immunoSEQ multiplex PCR was the method, and the copy in TCRdb shows in-frame clones only, minus some. The sample records more than 300,000 clones, approximately 89% being singletons. Sequenced material: PBMCs or T cells enriched from blood (not recorded which). The origin of the receptors is a woman aged 25 to 39 who had recovered from COVID-19. Each CDR3 is given with its conserved first and last residue. The order of the fields is J gene, clone size, D gene, V gene, CDR3 protein, CDR3 DNA. A D gene is named only where the DNA matches it firmly. Clone sizes are given selectively: once, few, many, or a class where the clone is expanded.

j_gene: TRBJ2-3; abundance: NA; d_gene: TRBD2; v_gene: TRBV11-3; CDR3aa: CASSLVAGGADTQYF; CDR3nt: TGTGCCAGCAGCTTAGTAGCGGGAGGGGCAGATACGCAGTATTTT
j_gene: TRBJ2-7; abundance: once; d_gene: NA; v_gene: TRBV10-3; CDR3aa: CAISEMGASYEQYF; CDR3nt: TGTGCCATCAGTGAGATGGGGGCCTCCTACGAGCAGTACTTC
j_gene: TRBJ2-7; abundance: NA; d_gene: NA; v_gene: TRBV24-1; CDR3aa: CATSDQGGQHYEQYF; CDR3nt: TGTGCCACCAGTGATCAAGGAGGGCAACACTACGAGCAGTACTTC
j_gene: TRBJ2-7; abundance: once; d_gene: TRBD2; v_gene: TRBV5-5; CDR3aa: CASSWWGTSGRNGNEQYF; CDR3nt: TGTGCCAGCAGCTGGTGGGGGACTAGCGGGAGAAATGGCAACGAGCAGTACTTC
j_gene: TRBJ2-2; abundance: NA; d_gene: TRBD1; v_gene: TRBV5-1; CDR3aa: CASSSLGQGLIAGELFF; CDR3nt: TGCGCCAGCAGCTCCCTTGGACAGGGTTTAATCGCCGGGGAGCTGTTTTTT
j_gene: TRBJ2-1; abundance: NA; d_gene: NA; v_gene: TRBV5-1; CDR3aa: CASSLERGVYNEQFF; CDR3nt: TGCGCCAGCAGCTTGGAAAGGGGCGTATACAATGAGCAGTTCTTC
j_gene: TRBJ1-4; abundance: few; d_gene: NA; v_gene: TRBV6-5; CDR3aa: CASTPHINEKLFF; CDR3nt: TGTGCCAGCACGCCACACATTAATGAAAAACTGTTTTTT
j_gene: TRBJ1-2; abundance: few; d_gene: NA; v_gene: TRBV5-6; CDR3aa: CASSPQGGNYGYTF; CDR3nt: TGTGCCAGCAGCCCACAGGGTGGGAACTATGGCTACACCTTC
j_gene: TRBJ2-6; abundance: few; d_gene: NA; v_gene: TRBV30; CDR3aa: CAWSVGGAGANVLTF; CDR3nt: TGTGCCTGGAGTGTAGGGGGGGCTGGGGCCAACGTCCTGACTTTC
j_gene: TRBJ2-5; abundance: NA; d_gene: NA; v_gene: TRBV30; CDR3aa: CAWSVQDQETQYF; CDR3nt: TGTGCCTGGAGTGTACAGGACCAAGAGACCCAGTACTTC
j_gene: TRBJ1-5; abundance: NA; d_gene: TRBD1; v_gene: TRBV19; CDR3aa: CASSNDRGGQPQHF; CDR3nt: TGTGCCAGTAGTAATGACAGGGGTGGGCAGCCCCAGCATTTT
j_gene: TRBJ1-4; abundance: NA; d_gene: NA; v_gene: TRBV2; CDR3aa: CASKRRGEKLFF; CDR3nt: TGTGCCAGCAAGAGAAGGGGTGAAAAACTGTTTTTT
j_gene: TRBJ1-1; abundance: NA; d_gene: NA; v_gene: TRBV27; CDR3aa: CASSSNDWTEAFF; CDR3nt: TGTGCCAGCAGCTCAAACGACTGGACTGAAGCTTTCTTT
j_gene: TRBJ1-1; abundance: few; d_gene: NA; v_gene: TRBV4-1; CDR3aa: CASSRGGLFGTEAFF; CDR3nt: TGCGCCAGCAGCCGGGGAGGACTGTTCGGCACTGAAGCTTTCTTT
j_gene: TRBJ2-7; abundance: NA; d_gene: TRBD1; v_gene: TRBV4-1; CDR3aa: CASSYTGTGSYEQYF; CDR3nt: TGCGCCAGCAGCTATACCGGGACAGGGTCCTACGAGCAGTACTTC